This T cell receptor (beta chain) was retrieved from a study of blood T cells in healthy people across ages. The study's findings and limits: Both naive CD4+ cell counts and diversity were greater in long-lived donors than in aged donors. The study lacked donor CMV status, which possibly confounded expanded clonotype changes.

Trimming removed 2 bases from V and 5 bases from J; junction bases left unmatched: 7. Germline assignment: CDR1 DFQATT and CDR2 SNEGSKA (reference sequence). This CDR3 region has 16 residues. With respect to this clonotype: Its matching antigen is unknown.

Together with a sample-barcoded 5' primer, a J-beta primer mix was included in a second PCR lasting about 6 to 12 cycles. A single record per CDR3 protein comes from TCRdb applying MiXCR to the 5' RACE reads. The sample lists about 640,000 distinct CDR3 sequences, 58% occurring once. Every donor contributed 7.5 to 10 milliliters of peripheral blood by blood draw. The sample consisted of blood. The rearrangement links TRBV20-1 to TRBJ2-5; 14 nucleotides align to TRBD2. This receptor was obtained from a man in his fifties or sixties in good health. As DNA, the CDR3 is TGCAGTGCTAGATTCTGGACTAGCGGGGGGCTTGAGACCCAGTACTTC. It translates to CSARFWTSGGLETQYF.